This is a list of T cell receptor beta chains from one sample in a study of shared clonotypes between healthy human individuals. Profiling relied on immunoSEQ multiplex PCR, and the TCRdb table lists in-frame clones only, not all of them. The sample gives around 2.1 million clones, about 92% of which show up once; about 1.8% is in the top ten. The sample was naive CD8+ T cells from PBMCs. These receptors were obtained from a man younger than 30 in good health. Some clones in this sample may be carry-over from other donors' samples. Each CDR3 is given with its conserved first and last residue. D genes are given only for firm matches. The size field is filled for only some rows; it gives once, few, many or a size class.

d_call: TRBD1; j_call: TRBJ2-1; v_call: TRBV9; clone_size: .; cdr3_aa: CASSDRENEQFF; cdr3_nt: TGTGCCAGCAGTGACAGGGAAAATGAGCAGTTCTTC
d_call: TRBD2; j_call: TRBJ2-6; v_call: TRBV19; clone_size: .; cdr3_aa: CASNPGLAGAGANVLTF; cdr3_nt: TGTGCCAGTAACCCTGGTCTAGCGGGAGCTGGGGCCAACGTCCTGACTTTC
d_call: .; j_call: TRBJ2-7; v_call: TRBV11-3; clone_size: .; cdr3_aa: CASSPEARGPFEQYF; cdr3_nt: TGTGCCAGCAGCCCCGAGGCGCGGGGGCCCTTCGAGCAGTACTTC
d_call: .; j_call: TRBJ2-1; v_call: TRBV28; clone_size: .; cdr3_aa: CASRDPRGQFF; cdr3_nt: TGTGCCAGCAGGGACCCGCGGGGGCAGTTCTTC
d_call: .; j_call: TRBJ1-3; v_call: TRBV28; clone_size: .; cdr3_aa: CASSLGRGNTIYF; cdr3_nt: TGTGCCAGCAGTTTGGGGCGGGGAAACACCATATATTTT
d_call: TRBD1; j_call: TRBJ2-3; v_call: TRBV27; clone_size: .; cdr3_aa: CASSVYGTGATDTQYF; cdr3_nt: TGTGCCAGCAGTGTCTACGGGACAGGGGCGACAGATACGCAGTATTTT
d_call: TRBD1; j_call: TRBJ2-7; v_call: TRBV30; clone_size: .; cdr3_aa: CAWSGQPGTGYEQYF; cdr3_nt: TGTGCCTGGAGTGGCCAACCCGGGACAGGCTACGAGCAGTACTTC
d_call: TRBD1; j_call: TRBJ1-3; v_call: TRBV6-4; clone_size: .; cdr3_aa: CASSDSPGQASGNTIYF; cdr3_nt: TGTGCCAGCAGTGACTCGCCGGGACAGGCTTCTGGAAACACCATATATTTT
d_call: TRBD2; j_call: TRBJ2-1; v_call: TRBV28; clone_size: .; cdr3_aa: CASSSGGWEQFF; cdr3_nt: TGTGCCAGCAGTTCCGGGGGGTGGGAGCAGTTCTTC
d_call: .; j_call: TRBJ2-6; v_call: TRBV29-1; clone_size: .; cdr3_aa: CSVEDKRGALGANVLTF; cdr3_nt: TGCAGCGTTGAAGATAAGAGGGGGGCTCTAGGGGCCAACGTCCTGACTTTC
d_call: TRBD1; j_call: TRBJ2-6; v_call: TRBV2; clone_size: .; cdr3_aa: CASRRDSGLSGANVLTF; cdr3_nt: TGTGCCAGCAGAAGGGACAGTGGGCTCTCTGGGGCCAACGTCCTGACTTTC
d_call: TRBD1; j_call: TRBJ2-7; v_call: TRBV5-1; clone_size: .; cdr3_aa: CASSAGRTGGIMRYF; cdr3_nt: TGCGCCAGCAGCGCAGGCCGGACAGGGGGAATAATGCGGTACTTC
d_call: .; j_call: TRBJ2-1; v_call: TRBV28; clone_size: .; cdr3_aa: CASSSLRTRRIPYNEQFF; cdr3_nt: TGTGCCAGCAGTTCTCTACGGACACGGCGGATCCCCTACAATGAGCAGTTCTTC
d_call: .; j_call: TRBJ2-7; v_call: TRBV7-2; clone_size: once; cdr3_aa: CASSSRASYEQYF; cdr3_nt: TGTGCCAGCAGCTCCCGGGCCTCCTACGAGCAGTACTTC
d_call: .; j_call: TRBJ2-7; v_call: TRBV6-5; clone_size: .; cdr3_aa: CASSSRTGTYEQYF; cdr3_nt: TGTGCCAGCAGTTCGCGGACGGGTACCTACGAGCAGTACTTC
d_call: .; j_call: TRBJ1-2; v_call: TRBV6-9; clone_size: .; cdr3_aa: CASNLPPDPPYGYTF; cdr3_nt: TGTGCCAGCAATCTCCCCCCCGATCCCCCCTATGGCTACACCTTC
d_call: .; j_call: TRBJ2-1; v_call: TRBV6-4; clone_size: many; cdr3_aa: CASSDGLASNEQFF; cdr3_nt: TGTGCCAGCAGTGACGGTCTAGCATCCAATGAGCAGTTCTTC
d_call: .; j_call: TRBJ1-5; v_call: TRBV4-3; clone_size: .; cdr3_aa: CASSPSSGRHQPQHF; cdr3_nt: TGCGCCAGCAGCCCTTCGTCCGGGCGGCATCAGCCCCAGCATTTT
d_call: .; j_call: TRBJ2-5; v_call: TRBV6-9; clone_size: .; cdr3_aa: CASSYSGRRKVQETQYF; cdr3_nt: TGTGCCAGCAGTTATAGTGGCAGACGAAAAGTTCAAGAGACCCAGTACTTC
d_call: .; j_call: TRBJ1-2; v_call: TRBV5-1; clone_size: .; cdr3_aa: CASSRGTPGDGYTF; cdr3_nt: TGCGCCAGCAGCAGGGGGACCCCGGGGGACGGCTACACCTTC
d_call: TRBD2; j_call: TRBJ2-3; v_call: TRBV2; clone_size: .; cdr3_aa: CASRAGLAGGLTDTQYF; cdr3_nt: TGTGCCAGCAGGGCCGGACTAGCGGGAGGGCTCACAGATACGCAGTATTTT
d_call: .; j_call: TRBJ2-1; v_call: TRBV11-2; clone_size: .; cdr3_aa: CASSPIVRVNEQFF; cdr3_nt: TGTGCCAGCAGCCCCATAGTGAGGGTGAATGAGCAGTTCTTC
d_call: TRBD2; j_call: TRBJ2-1; v_call: TRBV4-3; clone_size: .; cdr3_aa: CASSQDGASGNEQFF; cdr3_nt: TGCGCCAGCAGCCAAGATGGGGCTAGCGGCAATGAGCAGTTCTTC
d_call: .; j_call: TRBJ2-2; v_call: TRBV7-9; clone_size: once; cdr3_aa: CASSLPAGSNTGELFF; cdr3_nt: TGTGCCAGCAGCTTACCGGCAGGGTCAAACACCGGGGAGCTGTTTTTT
d_call: .; j_call: TRBJ1-1; v_call: TRBV9; clone_size: few; cdr3_aa: CASSGGRTEAFF; cdr3_nt: TGTGCCAGCAGCGGCGGTCGGACTGAAGCTTTCTTT
d_call: .; j_call: TRBJ2-7; v_call: TRBV4-1; clone_size: .; cdr3_aa: CASSQTMGGRSYEQYF; cdr3_nt: TGCGCCAGCAGCCAAACAATGGGGGGCAGGTCCTACGAGCAGTACTTC
d_call: .; j_call: TRBJ1-2; v_call: TRBV7-3; clone_size: .; cdr3_aa: CASSPGAGAYGYTF; cdr3_nt: TGTGCCAGCAGCCCCGGGGCAGGCGCCTATGGCTACACCTTC